These 25 T cell receptor beta chains were all obtained from the same sample, sequenced in a study of T cell repertoires in cytomegalovirus infection. TCRdb processed the reads anew with MiXCR; each CDR3 protein has one entry. The table has roughly 180,000 distinct CDR3 sequences, approximately 30% seen once. The sample comprised PBMCs. The receptors stem from a human donor in good health (CMV status not recorded). Some clones in this sample may be carry-over from other donors' samples.

This chain uses TRBV7-9 with TRBJ2-6; weak D call: TRBD2 (5 bases). The V gene lost 4 bases and the J gene lost 0 bases, with 10 bases spanning the gap. The germline V gene has CDR1 SEHNR and CDR2 FQNEAQ (reference sequence). This CDR3 spans 16 amino acids. CDR3 sequence (DNA): TGTGCCAGCAGCTCCGTCCGGGACTCTGGGGCCAACGTCCTGACTTTC. Its protein is CASSSVRDSGANVLTF. The whole variable domain, filled in from reference TRBV7-9 and TRBJ2-6, reads DTGVSQNPRHKITKRGQNVTFRCDPISEHNRLYWYRQTLGQGPEFLTYFQNEAQLEKSRLLSDRFSAERPKGSFSTLEIQRTEQGDSAMYLCASSSVRDSGANVLTFGAGSRLTVL.

This clonotype was picked up many times. The gene calls are TRBV7-8 and TRBJ1-4; a weak D match, TRBD1 (6 bases). Germline V CDR1 and CDR2: SGHVS, FQNEAQ. This CDR3 has 13 amino acids. Trimming took off 4 bases at V and 6 bases at J, with 9 bases between the two ends. As DNA, the CDR3 is TGTGCCAGCAGCTACAGGGTCGATGAAAAACTGTTTTTT. Protein product: CASSYRVDEKLFF.

The chain is built from TRBV11-2 and TRBJ1-1; possibly TRBD1 for D (5 bases). Germline CDR1 SGHAT, CDR2 FQNNGV. The ends were cut back, 1 base at V and 6 bases at J, with 9 bases in the middle. There are 13 residues in the CDR3. CDR3 nucleotides: TGTGCCAGCAGCTTAGTGGGGCCGGCTGAAGCTTTCTTT. Its translation is CASSLVGPAEAFF.

The V gene is TRBV12-3 or TRBV12-4, the J gene TRBJ1-2, with 7 bases matching TRBD1. CDR3 length equals 13 residues. Germline trimming cut 6 bases from V and 4 bases from J; bases unmatched to any gene: 5. The CDR3 sequence: CASRGQPFYGYTF. In DNA, the CDR3 is TGTGCCAGCAGGGGACAGCCTTTCTATGGCTACACCTTC.

This clonotype was observed at least ten times. The chain has TRBV7-3 and TRBJ1-6; D gene uncertain. CDR1 SGHTA and CDR2 FQGTGA come from the germline V gene. This CDR3 contains 15 residues. The V end was cut by 5 bases, the J end by 5 bases, with 13 bases between. The CDR3 sequence: CASSPEHRNNSPLHF. In nucleotides, the CDR3 is TGTGCCAGCAGCCCTGAACATAGAAATAATTCACCCCTCCACTTT.

This clonotype was counted many times. The V call is TRBV7-8, the J call TRBJ1-3, with D possibly being TRBD1 (5 bases). This CDR3 region has 15 residues. From germline, CDR1 is SGHVS and CDR2 FQNEAQ. V was pared by 1 base and J by 2 bases, with 9 bases between. CDR3 in DNA: TGTGCCAGCAGCTTAGAAGGGGATACTGGAAACACCATATATTTT. This translates into CASSLEGDTGNTIYF.

V usage is TRBV2 and J usage is TRBJ2-5, with no clear D. V lost 5 bases, J lost 2 bases, and 9 bases lay in between. The CDR3 has 13 amino acids. Germline V gene sequence: CDR1 SNHLY, CDR2 FYNNEI. DNA of the CDR3: TGTGCCAGCAGTAGGGCAGCTCAAGAGACCCAGTACTTC. Residues: CASSRAAQETQYF.

This clonotype was detected many times. The V and J genes are TRBV7-2 and TRBJ2-7; D perhaps matches TRBD1 (5 bases). Germline loops: CDR1 SGHTA, CDR2 FQGNSA. There are 12 residues in the CDR3. The V end lost 1 base, the J end lost 5 bases, and 6 bases lay between the germline ends. CDR3 amino acids: CASSLGRDEQYF. In DNA, the CDR3 is TGTGCCAGCAGCTTAGGCAGGGACGAGCAGTACTTC.

This clonotype occurred a few times. The rearrangement uses TRBV6-5 and TRBJ2-7; D call uncertain. The V gene's germline CDR1 is MNHEY and CDR2 SVGAGI. The length of the CDR3 is 12 residues. Trimming took 8 bases from V and 8 from J, leaving 16 bases between them. Written as DNA, the CDR3 is TGTGCCAGCCAATCTGGGGAAGAGAAGCAGTACTTC. Amino acid sequence: CASQSGEEKQYF.

The table lists this clonotype with many counts. The V and J genes are TRBV7-2 and TRBJ2-1; 7 bases are shared with TRBD1. Germline CDR1 and CDR2: SGHTA and FQGNSA. There are 16 residues in the CDR3. The V segment lost 5 bases and the J segment 14 bases; nucleotides outside the gene matches: 21. In nucleotides, the CDR3 is TGTGCCAGCAGCCGATCCACCGGGACGGAAACTCAGGGGGAGTTCTTC. Its protein product is CASSRSTGTETQGEFF. Supplemented by reference TRBV7-2 and TRBJ2-1, the full variable domain reads GAGVSQSPSNKVTEKGKDVELRCDPISGHTALYWYRQSLGQGLEFLIYFQGNSAPDKSGLPSDRFSAERTGGSVSTLTIQRTQQEDSAVYLCASSRSTGTETQGEFFGPGTRLTVL.

There are many counts of this clonotype. This rearrangement joins TRBV7-2 to TRBJ1-2; D is unresolved. The V end was cut by 2 bases, the J end by 5 bases, with 15 bases between. The length of the CDR3 is 15 residues. Germline loops: CDR1 SGHTA, CDR2 FQGNSA. The CDR3 coding sequence is TGTGCCAGCAGCTTAAGTGCCTTATCGCGGTATGGCTACACCTTC. It yields the protein CASSLSALSRYGYTF.

This clonotype was observed a few times. CDR3 nucleotides: TGTGCCATCAGTGAGTCTGAGGAAAGGGGAAAGGGCTACACCTTC. Its protein product is CAISESEERGKGYTF. J is TRBJ1-2 and V is TRBV10-3; perhaps TRBD1 as D (5 bases). V lost 0 bases and J lost 8, with 16 bases in between. This CDR3 has 15 residues. Germline V lookup: CDR1 ENHRY, CDR2 SYGVKD.

This clonotype was found once. This chain joins TRBV6-2 or TRBV6-3 and TRBJ2-2, with a weak D call TRBD1 (6 bases). CDR3 length equals 14 residues. Germline-derived CDR1 and CDR2 are MNHEY and SVGEGT. V was shortened by 7 bases and J by 0 bases, with 9 bases between the two germline ends. Here the CDR3 DNA reads TGTGCCAGCACTTGGGGGCCGAACACCGGGGAGCTGTTTTTT. This translates into CASTWGPNTGELFF.

The rearrangement joins TRBV19 to TRBJ2-6; TRBD1 agrees at 9 bases. The germline V gene has CDR1 LNHDA and CDR2 SQIVND (reference sequence). The CDR3 is 18 amino acids. The ends lost 4 bases at V and 0 bases at J; junction bases unmatched: 7. CDR3 in DNA: TGTGCCAGTAGTACCTGGACAGGGGCACGCTCTGGGGCCAACGTCCTGACTTTC. It translates to CASSTWTGARSGANVLTF.

This clonotype turned up a few times. This chain uses TRBV7-9 with TRBJ1-1; D remains ambiguous. This CDR3 has 13 amino acids. V was clipped by 8 bases and J by 4 bases, with 14 bases between them. Germline CDR1 reads SEHNR; CDR2 reads FQNEAQ (reference sequence). CDR3 loop: CASRKVRTTEAFF. The CDR3 DNA is TGTGCCAGCCGCAAGGTGAGGACCACTGAAGCTTTCTTT.

In regard to this clonotype: At one end, the junction sequence differs from germline, possibly due to a read error. The chain is built from TRBV7-8 and TRBJ2-5; TRBD2 agrees at 13 bases. CDR1 and CDR2 from the germline V gene are SGHVS and FQNEAQ. The CDR3 is 15 residues long. The CDR3 DNA is TGTGACAGCACCCCGGGACTAGCGGGACCAGAGACCCAGTACTTC. Translated, it gives CDSTPGLAGPETQYF.

This clonotype has only a few counts. The rearrangement joins TRBV6-2 or TRBV6-3 to TRBJ1-6, with D hard to call. Trimming took 7 bases from V and 7 from J, leaving 11 bases between them. CDR3 length: 13 residues. CDR1 is MNHEY and CDR2 is SVGEGT in the germline V gene. CDR3 sequence reads: CASNSGMNSPLHF. In DNA form, the CDR3 reads TGTGCCAGCAACAGTGGGATGAATTCACCCCTCCACTTT.

In this sample, this clonotype turned up a few times. The chain has TRBV19 and TRBJ1-1; D is ambiguous. The CDR3 spans 12 residues. Per the germline V gene, CDR1 is LNHDA and CDR2 is SQIVND (reference sequence). V was trimmed by 3 bases and J by 5 bases, leaving 7 bases between them. The CDR3 DNA is TGTGCCAGTAGTATCGAGGGAACTGAAGCTTTCTTT. It yields the protein CASSIEGTEAFF.

The chain links TRBV29-1 to TRBJ1-1; 8 bases match TRBD1. V was pared by 8 bases and J by 3 bases, with 8 bases of the junction left unmatched. Germline CDR1 SQVTM, CDR2 ANQGSEA. This CDR3 region has 13 residues. The CDR3 DNA sequence: TGCAGCACTAGGACAGGGAGTGACACTGAAGCTTTCTTT. This sequence encodes CSTRTGSDTEAFF.

There are a few counts of this clonotype. The chain links TRBV20-1 to TRBJ1-5; 8 positions match TRBD1. The CDR3 is 14 residues long. Germline loops: CDR1 DFQATT, CDR2 SNEGSKA (reference sequence). After removal of 5 bases from V and 2 bases from J, the junction contained 5 bases not matched to a gene. In DNA, the CDR3 is TGCAGTGCTCGGCAGGGGGCCGGCAATCAGCCCCAGCATTTT. It yields the protein CSARQGAGNQPQHF.

The table lists this clonotype with many counts. The rearrangement links TRBV20-1 to TRBJ2-3; D is possibly TRBD1 or TRBD2 (5 bases each). This CDR3 region has 14 residues. Looked up from germline, CDR1 is DFQATT and CDR2 is SNEGSKA (reference sequence). With 5 bases removed from V and 4 bases from J, the gap between germline ends came to 16 bases. As DNA, the CDR3 is TGCAGTGCTTCCGGGACCTTCATTCCAGATACGCAGTATTTT. Translation gives CSASGTFIPDTQYF.

This clonotype turned up a few times. The chain recombines TRBV29-1 with TRBJ2-5; perhaps TRBD2 as D (6 bases). V lost 3 bases, J lost 0 bases, and 14 bases lay in between. Germline V gene lookup returns CDR1 SQVTM and CDR2 ANQGSEA. This CDR3 region has 15 residues. The CDR3 protein is CSVDPGGANQETQYF. The CDR3 nucleotides are TGCAGCGTTGATCCCGGCGGGGCAAACCAAGAGACCCAGTACTTC.

J is TRBJ2-5 and V is TRBV5-5; 7 nucleotides line up with TRBD1. This CDR3 comprises 14 residues. Germline CDR1 SGHKS, CDR2 YYEKEE (reference sequence). The V segment lost 4 bases and the J segment 3 bases; nucleotides outside the gene matches: 6. CDR3 DNA sequence: TGTGCCAGCAGCGACGGGACAGTTAAAGAGACCCAGTACTTC. Translation: CASSDGTVKETQYF.

The J gene is TRBJ2-1, the V gene TRBV7-9; the D call may be TRBD1 or TRBD2 (5 bases each). Deletions cut 5 bases from V and 12 bases from J, with 11 bases between. CDR3 size: 11 residues. Looked up from germline, CDR1 is SEHNR and CDR2 is FQNEAQ (reference sequence). The CDR3: CASSLGRSQFF. As DNA, the CDR3 is TGTGCCAGCAGCCTGGGACGTTCGCAGTTCTTC.

This clonotype was counted between two and nine times. The chain recombines TRBV2 with TRBJ1-1; tentatively, D is TRBD1 (5 bases). Trimming shortened V by 6 bases and J by 4 bases, and 12 bases separated the two germline ends. Germline values: CDR1 SNHLY, CDR2 FYNNEI. The CDR3 has 13 amino acids. The chain's CDR3 is CASRGNQGTEAFF. For the CDR3, the DNA is TGTGCCAGCAGAGGAAATCAGGGCACTGAAGCTTTCTTT.